This T cell receptor beta chain was sequenced for a study of blood T cells in healthy people across ages (dated by TCRdb to the mid-2010s). General notes on the study: Template switching captured roughly one uniquely barcoded TCR beta cDNA molecule per two T cells in model experiments. Age-related changes in TCR beta repertoire diversity were measured in the study by deep sequencing normalized with unique cDNA molecular identifiers. Four age groups were formed from the donors: young (average around 15 years), middle-aged (approximately 42), aged (about 68) and long-lived (less than 85). To avoid experimental bias, donors of different ages were randomly spread across the sequencing lanes. For two donors (one aged 18 to 29 and one aged 80 or older), the study analyzed two additional independent replicas of 1 million unique cDNA reads from the same blood draw.

V loses 2 bases of germline sequence and J loses 4 bases, and the interval between the two ends is 5 bases. Including cysteine and phenylalanine, the CDR3 has 12 amino acids. The entry retains the CDR3 DNA only, 36 bases that are in frame from base 1. According to the germline V gene (reference sequence), CDR1 reads SGHNT and CDR2 reads YYREEE. Donors were a few dozen systemically healthy Caucasian individuals from Russia aged roughly 6 to 90 years. Each donor gave roughly 9.5 milliliters of peripheral blood, collected into EDTA-treated Vacutainer tubes. Ficoll-Paque density-gradient centrifugation was used to isolate PBMCs, with at least 6.5 million per sample. Trizol reagent was used to extract total RNA from the PBMCs, yielding at least 6 micrograms per sample. The percentages of naive CD45RAhigh/CD27high T cells were determined by flow cytometry on a PBMC aliquot from every donor. Broader findings and caveats from the paper: The CMV infection status of donors was not known, potentially confounding age-related changes in expanded clonotypes. A strong correlation was found between observed TCR beta diversity and the percentage of naive T cells measured by flow cytometry. Conclusive comparison of naive and antigen-experienced compartments was prevented by the profiling of bulk unsorted PBMCs. The long-lived group showed more naive CD4+ T cells, fewer expanded clones and increased TCR diversity than the aged group, suggesting age selection. Estimates of total diversity based on one million sequenced T cells were considered lower bounds and underestimates. Observed TCR beta diversity per million T cells fell roughly linearly with age, and a significant reduction was already apparent by age about 36.

This clonotype was seen at least ten times. The target of this receptor is not known. Qualities for individual bases were not recorded, and no much larger clone is one base off. The method behind the library was 5' RACE. The reads were generated on an Illumina HiSeq 2500. The second PCR ran for about 6 to 11 cycles and used a J-beta primer mix along with a sample-barcoded 5' primer. Each TCR beta cDNA molecule received a unique molecular identifier from a template-switch 5' adaptor carrying 12 random nucleotides. At least 2.5 million CDR3-containing paired-end reads were obtained from each sample. First-strand cDNA synthesis was performed from all RNA using the Mint cDNA synthesis kit, with priming by a TRBC-specific oligonucleotide. Following uracil-DNA glycosylase treatment, all cDNA underwent a first 18-cycle PCR with the universal primers M1SS and BC2_uni_R. Per the authors' processing: For normalization, 1 million high-quality reads were randomly selected from each sample, with every read carrying a distinct molecular identifier. Reads with shared molecular identifiers were discarded instead of being binned into consensus sequences. CDR3 identification, clonotype clustering and error correction used MiTCR with a Q25 quality threshold and the strictest error-elimination algorithm. A nonparametric unseen species model with Euler transformation was used to estimate lower-bound total TCR beta diversity. TCRdb reprocessing: public reads trimmed at Q25 with fastp, clones called with MiXCR, in-frame beta chains kept. CDR3 protein sequences are deduplicated, and each keeps its most common genes and DNA. These V and J calls are TCRdb output, not the study's own analysis. The sample data list about 1,500,000 distinct CDR3 sequences, and 28% of these were observed just once. The ten largest clones capture less than 9.5% of the sample.

Rearrangement joined TRBV5-4 to TRBJ2-3, with the D gene not confidently named. The sample comprised blood. This clonotype was obtained from a woman aged 25 to 39 in good health. Here is the DNA: TGTGCCAGCAGCTTTATTCCAGATACGCAGTATTTT. It specifies CASSFIPDTQYF.